The next 27 T cell receptor beta chains were all read from a single sample in a study of blood T cell repertoires in COVID-19 (dated by TCRdb to between 2020 and 2021). Library preparation used the immunoSEQ multiplex PCR assay. The table comes from immuneACCESS by way of TCRdb, which keeps in-frame sequences with V and J called. Part of the clones is missing from these tables; in studies checked, under half for an unresolved V gene and the rest for unknown reasons. The sample table lists under 70,000 clones, roughly 78% of them with a count of one. Around 9.6% of the sample comes from the top ten. The sequencing input was peripheral blood. Receptors were obtained from a human donor in a cohort sampled during active COVID-19.

The genes are TRBV5-1 and TRBJ2-1; 7 bases match TRBD2. The CDR3 is made up of 14 amino acids. Per the germline V gene, CDR1 is SGHRS and CDR2 is YFSETQ. J lost 3 bases, V lost 3 bases, and 3 bases had no gene match. The CDR3, as DNA: TGCGCCAGCAGCTCAAGCGGGGACTACAATGAGCAGTTCTTC. This encodes CASSSSGDYNEQFF.

This clone was detected once. V and J are TRBV3-1 (or the pseudogene TRBV3-2) and TRBJ2-5; weak D call: TRBD2 (6 bases). The CDR3 is made up of 17 amino acids. Deletions cut 2 bases from V and 4 bases from J, with 20 bases between. CDR1 and CDR2 (germline): LGHDT, YNNKEL (reference sequence). This CDR3 is CASSQTDGSLGRETQYF. CDR3 sequence (DNA): TGTGCCAGCAGCCAAACTGACGGGAGCCTTGGTAGAGAGACCCAGTACTTC.

V usage is TRBV4-1 and J usage is TRBJ2-7, with TRBD2 matching 9 bases. Germline-derived CDR1 and CDR2 are MGHRA and YSYEKL. The CDR3 sequence is 15 residues long. Unmatched junction bases numbered 2, after V lost 0 bases and J lost 2 bases. The DNA of the CDR3 is TGCGCCAGCAGCCAAGAGCCTAGCGGGACCTACGAGCAGTACTTC. This encodes CASSQEPSGTYEQYF.

The gene calls are TRBV20-1 and TRBJ2-7; no clear D gene. This CDR3 spans 10 amino acids. The V end was cut by 4 bases, the J end by 6 bases, with 7 bases between. Germline loops: CDR1 DFQATT, CDR2 SNEGSKA (reference sequence). As DNA, the CDR3 is TGCAGTGCTAAAATCTTCGAGCAGTACTTC. Translating gives CSAKIFEQYF.

The J gene is TRBJ1-6, the V gene TRBV6-4; D call uncertain. This CDR3 comprises 14 residues. The germline CDR1 and CDR2 sequences are MRHNA and SNTAGT. V was pared by 3 bases and J by 8 bases, with 11 bases between. The CDR3 protein is CASSELPAHSPLHF. The DNA of the CDR3 is TGTGCCAGCAGTGAACTCCCAGCGCATTCACCCCTCCACTTT.

The chain employs TRBV6-2 or TRBV6-3 and TRBJ2-2, with D perhaps being TRBD1 or TRBD2 (7 bases each). The CDR3 has 16 amino acids. V was trimmed by 7 bases and J by 0 bases, leaving 15 bases between them. Per germline, CDR1 MNHEY and CDR2 SVGEGT. CDR3 residues: CASIPGGVTNTGELFF. CDR3 nucleotide sequence: TGTGCCAGCATCCCAGGGGGGGTAACGAACACCGGGGAGCTGTTTTTT.

For the CDR3, the DNA is TGCGCCAGCAGCTTGGACGGGGTGGCTCAGCCCCAGCATTTT. Amino acid sequence: CASSLDGVAQPQHF. V is TRBV5-1 and J is TRBJ1-5; D call uncertain. CDR1 is SGHRS, CDR2 YFSETQ, per germline. Trimming left V 0 bases short and J 6 bases short, with 10 bases between. The CDR3 runs to 14 residues.

This rearrangement joins TRBV14 to TRBJ2-6, with TRBD2 matching 8 bases. V lost 3 bases and J lost 3; bases outside the gene matches: 10. CDR3 size: 18 residues. CDR1 is SGHDN, CDR2 FVKESK, per germline. The CDR3 nucleotides are TGTGCCAGCAGCCATTCGGGAGGGCCTATGGGTGGGGCCAACGTCCTGACTTTC. This encodes CASSHSGGPMGGANVLTF. Full variable domain (remainder filled in from reference TRBV14 and TRBJ2-6): EAGVTQFPSHSVIEKGQTVTLRCDPISGHDNLYWYRRVMGKEIKFLLHFVKESKQDESGMPNNRFLAERTGGTYSTLKVQPAELEDSGVYFCASSHSGGPMGGANVLTFGAGSRLTVL.

A note on this clone: A read error is possible here, since a much larger clone lies one base away. The rearrangement links TRBV7-2 to TRBJ2-7; TRBD1 matches at 7 bases. V was pared by 1 base and J by 4 bases, with 1 base of the junction left unmatched. CDR1 and CDR2 from the germline V gene are SGHTA and FQGNSA. The CDR3 runs to 13 residues. The CDR3 bases are TGTGCCAGCAGCTTAGAACAGGGGTACGAGCAGTACTTC. Protein sequence: CASSLEQGYEQYF. The whole variable domain, filled in from reference TRBV7-2 and TRBJ2-7, reads GAGVSQSPSNKVTEKGKDVELRCDPISGHTALYWYRQSLGQGLEFLIYFQGNSAPDKSGLPSDRFSAERTGGSVSTLTIQRTQQEDSAVYLCASSLEQGYEQYFGPGTRLTVT.

The rearrangement joins TRBV4-1 to TRBJ2-7, with D maybe TRBD1 (6 bases). Trimming removed 0 bases from V and 3 bases from J, with 18 bases in between. CDR1 is MGHRA, CDR2 YSYEKL, per germline. The CDR3 runs to 17 residues. The CDR3 region is CASSQEARTASFYEQYF. The CDR3 bases are TGCGCCAGCAGCCAAGAAGCCCGGACAGCCTCTTTCTACGAGCAGTACTTC.

The CDR3 sequence: CASSSRGTSGMDEQFF. The CDR3 DNA reads TGTGCCAGCAGTTCCCGGGGGACTAGCGGTATGGATGAGCAGTTCTTC. V and J are TRBV6-2 or TRBV6-3 and TRBJ2-1, with 11 bases matching TRBD2. CDR1 and CDR2 from the germline V gene are MNHEY and SVGEGT. With V trimmed by 4 bases and J by 8 bases, 10 bases remained unmatched. The CDR3 is 16 amino acids.

The J gene is TRBJ1-6, the V gene TRBV10-3, with D possibly matching TRBD1 (6 bases). Germline assignment: CDR1 ENHRY and CDR2 SYGVKD. The V gene lost 8 bases and the J gene lost 7 bases, with 15 bases spanning the gap. The CDR3 consists of 14 residues. This CDR3 is CAIWGGPFNSPLHF. The DNA for the CDR3 is TGTGCCATCTGGGGGGGCCCTTTCAATTCACCCCTCCACTTT.

The genes are TRBV9 and TRBJ2-7, with D unclear. The length of the CDR3 is 13 residues. The V gene's germline CDR1 is SGDLS and CDR2 YYNGEE. Deletions cut 0 bases from V and 5 bases from J, with 9 bases between. The CDR3 DNA reads TGTGCCAGCAGCGTAGAACCACCGGACGAGCAGTACTTC. It translates to CASSVEPPDEQYF.

This chain connects TRBV10-3 to TRBJ1-1; a possible D gene is TRBD1 (6 bases). Germline V gene lookup returns CDR1 ENHRY and CDR2 SYGVKD. The CDR3 is 15 amino acids. V dropped 6 bases and J dropped 0 bases, with 14 bases sitting between them. The CDR3 nucleotides read TGTGCCATCAGGACCGGTACAGGGATGAACACTGAAGCTTTCTTT. Translated: CAIRTGTGMNTEAFF.

This clone showed up just a few times. This sequence joins TRBV5-6 and TRBJ2-3, with 10 positions matching TRBD2. This CDR3 is built from 15 residues. The germline V gene has CDR1 SGHDT and CDR2 YYEEEE. The junction had 7 bases not matched to a gene; V was cut back by 2 bases and J by 7 bases. The CDR3 DNA reads TGTGCCAGCAGCTTTGCCGGGACTAGCGTACATACGCAGTATTTT. This translates into CASSFAGTSVHTQYF.

This rearrangement joins TRBV5-6 to TRBJ2-7; D ambiguous. Trimming pared 2 bases from V and 6 bases from J, leaving 9 bases between. The CDR3 runs 12 residues. The V gene's germline CDR1 is SGHDT and CDR2 YYEEEE. CDR3 DNA sequence: TGTGCCAGCAGCTTTTCGCCCGGCGAGCAGTACTTC. It codes for CASSFSPGEQYF.

The gene calls are TRBV11-3 and TRBJ2-2; TRBD2 aligns across 8 bases. The CDR3 loop spans 15 amino acids. The V gene end was trimmed by 5 bases and the J gene end by 7 bases; junction bases not matched to a gene: 9. Per germline, CDR1 SGHNT and CDR2 YENEEA. DNA for the CDR3: TGTGCCAGCAGCCAACGGGCGGGAGGCCTCGGGGAGCTGTTTTTT. Its translation: CASSQRAGGLGELFF.

The chain carries TRBV14 and TRBJ1-3; unclear D gene. The V and J ends lost 4 bases and 0 bases respectively, with 10 bases between them. The germline V gene has CDR1 SGHDN and CDR2 FVKESK. The length of the CDR3 is 15 residues. CDR3 amino acids: CASSRLQPSGNTIYF. In DNA, the CDR3 is TGTGCCAGCAGCCGATTACAGCCCTCTGGAAACACCATATATTTT.

This rearrangement joins TRBV20-1 to TRBJ1-5; no clear D. Per germline, CDR1 DFQATT and CDR2 SNEGSKA (reference sequence). The CDR3 sequence is 14 residues long. Trimming cost V 3 bases and J 5 bases, with 14 bases left between them. Here the CDR3 reads CSASLGTVDQPQHF. Here the CDR3 DNA reads TGCAGTGCTAGTTTAGGTACAGTCGATCAGCCCCAGCATTTT.

The rearrangement uses TRBV20-1 and TRBJ2-1; TRBD1 aligns across 7 bases. The CDR3 covers 11 residues. Germline CDR1 DFQATT, CDR2 SNEGSKA (reference sequence). The J segment lost 8 bases and the V segment lost 6 bases, leaving 4 bases of the junction unmatched. CDR3 bases: TGCAGTGCGACAGGGTTCGATGAGCAGTTCTTC. Its translation: CSATGFDEQFF.

This clone was seen a few times. V and J are TRBV24-1 and TRBJ2-3; 11 bases fit TRBD2. J was trimmed by 3 bases and V by 4 bases; bases with no gene match: 5. The CDR3 is 16 residues long. Looked up from germline, CDR1 is KGHDR and CDR2 is SFDVKD. CDR3 coding DNA: TGTGCCACCAGTGACCGAACTAGCGGGAGAACAGATACGCAGTATTTT. Protein: CATSDRTSGRTDTQYF.

The chain recombines TRBV20-1 with TRBJ1-3; D gene uncertain. Trimming shortened V by 3 bases and J by 3 bases, and 12 bases separated the two germline ends. The CDR3 loop spans 14 amino acids. Germline V gives CDR1 DFQATT, CDR2 SNEGSKA (reference sequence). The CDR3: CSASSREGGNTIYF. The CDR3 region has the DNA TGCAGTGCTAGTTCCCGGGAAGGTGGAAACACCATATATTTT.

Only one count was recorded for this clone. The CDR3 region has the DNA TGTGCCAGCAGCTTAGGACTAGCGGGAGGCTACGTCGAGCAGTACTTC. Residues: CASSLGLAGGYVEQYF. The chain is built from TRBV11-2 and TRBJ2-7, with 13 nucleotides matching TRBD2. Germline CDR1 SGHAT, CDR2 FQNNGV. CDR3 length: 16 amino acids. The J segment lost 6 bases and the V segment lost 1 base, leaving 6 bases of the junction unmatched.

V gene TRBV7-9 combines with J gene TRBJ1-5; 8 bases are shared with TRBD1. In germline, CDR1 is SEHNR, CDR2 FQNEAQ (reference sequence). The CDR3 is 15 residues long. With V trimmed by 1 base and J by 4 bases, 3 bases remained unmatched. The CDR3 loop reads CASSLDGTGNQPQHF. CDR3 nucleotide sequence: TGTGCCAGCAGCTTAGATGGGACAGGAAATCAGCCCCAGCATTTT.

This chain links TRBV7-2 with TRBJ1-1, with D possibly matching TRBD1 (6 bases). The CDR3 is made up of 14 amino acids. Germline V gives CDR1 SGHTA, CDR2 FQGNSA. The germline V and J ends were trimmed by 5 bases and 2 bases, with 12 bases remaining between them. CDR3 DNA: TGTGCCAGCAGCATCAGACAGGTTAACACTGAAGCTTTCTTT. This translates into CASSIRQVNTEAFF.

The chain carries TRBV2 and TRBJ1-2; D is unclear. Germline V gene lookup returns CDR1 SNHLY and CDR2 FYNNEI. The CDR3 contains 12 residues. V lost 8 bases and J lost 6, with 13 bases in between. CDR3: CASRVGLHGYTF. In nucleotides, the CDR3 is TGTGCCAGCCGGGTAGGTCTTCATGGCTACACCTTC.

The chain combines TRBV20-1 with TRBJ2-1, with 7 bases fitting TRBD1. The CDR3 has 11 residues. Germline V gene data show CDR1 as DFQATT and CDR2 as SNEGSKA (reference sequence). Trimming removed 6 bases from V and 9 bases from J; junction bases left unmatched: 5. The CDR3 reads CSAHRGTEQFF. Written as DNA, the CDR3 is TGCAGTGCACACAGGGGTACTGAGCAGTTCTTC.